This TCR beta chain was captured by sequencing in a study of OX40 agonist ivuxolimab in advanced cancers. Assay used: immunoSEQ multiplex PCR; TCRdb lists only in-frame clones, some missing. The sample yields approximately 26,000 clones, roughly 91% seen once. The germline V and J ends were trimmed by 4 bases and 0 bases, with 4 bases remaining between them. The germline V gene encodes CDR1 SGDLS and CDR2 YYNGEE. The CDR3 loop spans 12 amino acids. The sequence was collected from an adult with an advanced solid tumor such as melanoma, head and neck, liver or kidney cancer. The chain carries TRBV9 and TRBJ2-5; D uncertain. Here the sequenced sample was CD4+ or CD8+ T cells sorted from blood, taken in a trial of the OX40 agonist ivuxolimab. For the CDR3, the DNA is TGTGCCAGCAGCCCCAACCAAGAGACCCAGTACTTC. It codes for CASSPNQETQYF.